Listed below are T cell receptor beta chains from one sample, sequenced in a study of cytomegalovirus exposure and HLA in healthy donors. Generated by immunoSEQ multiplex PCR, the TCRdb table keeps only in-frame clones and is missing some. The data hold over 150,000 clones, with around 83% observed a single time. The sequencing sample was made of PBMCs. These receptors originate from a girl aged 2-15 years in good health and CMV-seropositive. Both conserved end residues are part of each CDR3. Each record gives: J gene, CDR3 length, clone size, V gene, CDR3 protein. Some rows mark clone size as missing; the rest say once, few, many or name a class of expanded clone.

TRBJ1-4 16 . TRBV27 CASSTRQPRVREKLFF
TRBJ1-4 17 . TRBV19 CASSTPGQGSLNEKLFF
TRBJ2-7 15 . TRBV7-9 CASRPHSGSSYEQYF
TRBJ1-2 15 . TRBV15 CATSRDQAGTAGYTF
TRBJ2-2 16 . TRBV11-3 CASSLGEAENTGELFF
TRBJ1-5 13 . TRBV18 CASSPSSGQPQHF
TRBJ2-3 14 . TRBV6-5 CASKVTSSPDTQYF
TRBJ2-1 13 . TRBV28 CASLERGYNEQFF
TRBJ2-1 14 . TRBV5-4 CASSRGRDYNEQFF
TRBJ1-2 14 . TRBV27 CASSRSRGVYGYTF
TRBJ1-1 14 few TRBV4-1 CASSRPGVNTEAFF
TRBJ1-2 12 . TRBV5-1 CASSADIYGWTF
TRBJ2-1 15 . TRBV5-4 CAVGGSVSSYNEQFF
. 19 . TRBV27 CASSFPRSGRGVQAHEQYF
TRBJ2-1 15 . TRBV11-3 CASSLAASGLNEQFF
TRBJ2-7 14 . TRBV11-1 CASSLEAGVGEQYF
TRBJ1-3 17 . TRBV4-2 CASSQDHRQLYGNTIYF
TRBJ2-7 16 . TRBV13 CASSLYGTHSTYEQYF
TRBJ2-2 14 . TRBV4-2 CASRDRVGAGELFF
TRBJ1-3 14 few TRBV2 CASSEIGFRDTIYF
TRBJ2-1 11 . TRBV25-1 CASSAYNEQFF
TRBJ1-1 15 . TRBV2 CASTQNPGTPTEAFF
TRBJ2-7 14 . TRBV6-5 CASRPGTSGNEQYF
TRBJ1-3 15 . TRBV10-2 CASSESTGYGNTIYF
TRBJ2-7 13 . TRBV27 CASSFGTVTEQYF
TRBJ1-1 13 few TRBV10-1 CASRGARGTEAFF
TRBJ2-4 14 . TRBV5-1 CASSRDSGGNIQYF
TRBJ2-7 14 . TRBV9 CASSSRQGRDEQYF
TRBJ1-1 12 once TRBV6-5 CASSYSRTAAFF
TRBJ2-7 15 . TRBV9 CASSGTGSSIYEQYF
TRBJ1-6 11 . TRBV2 CASSEAGGLHF
TRBJ1-2 15 . TRBV5-1 CASSEGTGGAYGYTF
TRBJ1-4 15 few TRBV19 CASRGGGITNEKLFF
TRBJ1-1 15 . TRBV5-1 CASSLSPGGLTEAFF
TRBJ1-2 13 few TRBV2 CASSEWGARGYTF
TRBJ2-4 13 . TRBV11-2 CASRASSGDIQYF
TRBJ2-2 14 once TRBV11-3 CASSLDPRTGELFF
TRBJ2-7 12 few TRBV28 CASSLGGYEQYF
TRBJ1-2 17 . TRBV2 CASSEERGVGKDYGYTF
TRBJ1-5 18 . TRBV5-8 CASSPWPGQGLGYQPQHF
TRBJ1-5 15 . TRBV5-5 CASSLTGPSNQPQHF
TRBJ1-3 15 . TRBV29-1 CSAINWGTTGNTIYF
TRBJ1-5 15 . TRBV27 CASSLSAQGNQPQHF
TRBJ2-1 15 . TRBV7-6 CASSLGSSGGAEQFF